One sample yielded the 9 T cell receptor beta chains listed below, sequenced in a study of vaccination and CD4 T cells after COVID-19 (dated 2022 in TCRdb). Per the publication, the treatment or condition label means: approximately 9-day PBMC culture with coronavirus spike peptide pools or control peptides (ViraFEST assay). CD4+ T cells from unexposed donors were collected before the COVID-19 pandemic (2011-2018). Library prep was done by PCR. The data were produced on an Illumina iSeq 100. At the Johns Hopkins FTIC core, DNA from the cultured CD4+ T cells underwent TCR sequencing with the Oncomine TCR Beta short-read assay. Genomic DNA was extracted from the cultured CD4+ T cells with the QIAamp micro DNA kit. The public reads were run again by TCRdb, first through fastp at Q25 and then through MiXCR, and only productive beta chains were kept. Every CDR3 protein is listed once, alongside the most common genes and DNA of its rows. The sample records 7,500 to 9,500 distinct CDR3 sequences, roughly 27% of which are singletons. Jointly, the top ten make up about 11% of the sample.

For these TCRs, the target antigens are not known. The material sequenced was CD4+ T cells from blood, cultured in vitro. All receptors derive from a human donor in good health.

The chain joins TRBV11-3 to TRBJ2-5; tentatively, D is TRBD2 (6 bases). The V end was cut by 5 bases, the J end by 0 bases, with 16 bases between. CDR1 and CDR2 (germline): SGHNT, YENEEA. CDR3 length equals 16 residues. The CDR3: CASSRPRLGYQETQYF. The CDR3 region has the DNA TGTGCCAGCAGCCGCCCGCGACTAGGGTACCAAGAGACCCAGTACTTC. Complete variable domain (other parts from reference TRBV11-3 and TRBJ2-5): EAGVVQSPRYKIIEKKQPVAFWCNPISGHNTLYWYLQNLGQGPELLIRYENEEAVDDSQLPKDRFSAERLKGVDSTLKIQPAELGDSAVYLCASSRPRLGYQETQYFGPGTRLLVL.

The chain carries TRBV20-1 and TRBJ2-7, with a possible D match to TRBD1 (6 bases). Per germline, CDR1 DFQATT and CDR2 SNEGSKA (reference sequence). V was cut by 1 base and J by 3 bases, with 19 bases left in between. The length of the CDR3 is 16 residues. The DNA for the CDR3 is TGCAGTGCTAGAGCGAATACAGGGTCGGGTTACTACGAGCAGTACTTC. Translating it yields CSARANTGSGYYEQYF.

Only a few counts were recorded for this clonotype. The V and J genes are TRBV29-1 and TRBJ1-1; D remains unclear. This CDR3 has 10 residues. In germline, CDR1 is SQVTM, CDR2 ANQGSEA. Trimming took off 8 bases at V and 4 bases at J, with 8 bases between the two ends. CDR3 residues: CSTAFTEAFF. The CDR3 DNA sequence: TGCAGCACCGCTTTCACTGAAGCTTTCTTT.

The chain combines TRBV10-3 with TRBJ2-3; tentative D call: TRBD2 (5 bases). CDR1 and CDR2 from the germline V gene are ENHRY and SYGVKD. V was trimmed by 6 bases and J by 1 base, leaving 20 bases between them. This CDR3 contains 17 residues. The CDR3 coding sequence is TGTGCCATCAGGGGAGAATCCTCCACCGGGGGCACAGATACGCAGTATTTT. Protein sequence: CAIRGESSTGGTDTQYF.

This clonotype appeared a few times. The V gene is TRBV7-9, the J gene TRBJ1-6, with unresolved D. V lost 1 base and J 8 bases, leaving 12 bases between the germline ends. The CDR3 covers 15 residues. CDR1 SEHNR and CDR2 FQNEAQ come from the germline V gene (reference sequence). CDR3 sequence: CASSLEAVGYSPLHF. Here the CDR3 DNA reads TGTGCCAGCAGCTTAGAGGCCGTCGGCTATTCACCCCTCCACTTT.

The gene calls are TRBV10-3 and TRBJ2-1, with 13 bases identical to TRBD2. The V segment lost 0 bases and the J segment 4 bases; nucleotides outside the gene matches: 6. The CDR3 length is 18 residues. The germline gives CDR1 ENHRY, CDR2 SYGVKD. Written as DNA, the CDR3 is TGTGCCATCAGTGAGTCTGGACTAGCGGGAGCGCTATACAATGAGCAGTTCTTC. It is translated as CAISESGLAGALYNEQFF.

The chain has TRBV20-1 and TRBJ2-3, with 13 bases identical to TRBD2. The trim removed 6 bases at V and 4 bases at J, leaving 13 bases unmatched. Germline V gives CDR1 DFQATT, CDR2 SNEGSKA (reference sequence). CDR3 length: 17 residues. CDR3 region: CSAQSRETSGRPDTQYF. The CDR3 DNA sequence: TGCAGTGCCCAATCCCGAGAGACTAGCGGGAGGCCAGATACGCAGTATTTT.

The V and J genes are TRBV7-2 and TRBJ2-3; no clear D. The germline V gene has CDR1 SGHTA and CDR2 FQGNSA. Trimming took 5 bases from V and 1 from J, leaving 7 bases between them. The CDR3 sequence is 13 residues long. The CDR3 is CASSARGTDTQYF. In DNA form, the CDR3 reads TGTGCCAGCAGCGCCCGGGGCACAGATACGCAGTATTTT.

V and J are TRBV2 and TRBJ2-5; 11 nucleotides match TRBD1. V lost 4 bases to trimming and J lost 5 bases; unmatched junction nucleotides: 6. The V gene's germline CDR1 is SNHLY and CDR2 FYNNEI. The length of the CDR3 is 15 residues. The CDR3 spells CASSGDRGKTETQYF. CDR3 nucleotide sequence: TGTGCCAGCAGTGGGGACAGGGGGAAGACGGAGACCCAGTACTTC.